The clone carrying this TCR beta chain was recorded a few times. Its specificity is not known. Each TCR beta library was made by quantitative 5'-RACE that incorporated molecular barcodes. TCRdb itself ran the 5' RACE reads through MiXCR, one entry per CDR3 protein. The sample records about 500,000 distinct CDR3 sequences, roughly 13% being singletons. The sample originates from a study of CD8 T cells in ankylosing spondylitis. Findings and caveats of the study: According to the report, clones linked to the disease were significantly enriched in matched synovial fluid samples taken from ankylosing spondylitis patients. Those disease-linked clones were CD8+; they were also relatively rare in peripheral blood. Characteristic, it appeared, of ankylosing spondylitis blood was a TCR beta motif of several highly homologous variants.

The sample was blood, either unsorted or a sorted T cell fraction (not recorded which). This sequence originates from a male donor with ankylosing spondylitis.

CDR3 DNA sequence: TGTGCCAGCAGCGTAACTAGCGGGAGGGACAATGAGCAGTTCTTC. It is translated as CASSVTSGRDNEQFF. The rearrangement links TRBV9 to TRBJ2-1, with TRBD2 matching 13 bases. The V gene end was trimmed by 1 base and the J gene end by 5 bases; junction bases not matched to a gene: 0. CDR3 length equals 15 residues. Germline V lookup: CDR1 SGDLS, CDR2 YYNGEE.